The 21 T cell receptor beta chains in this list originate from one sample, sequenced in a study of CD8+CD57+ T cells in acquired aplastic anemia. Both TCR beta VDJ combination and CDR3 sequence profiling were carried out. Genomic DNA was the template for this profiling. TCRdb reprocessed the reads via MiXCR and lists one record per CDR3 protein. In the table there are fewer than 300,000 distinct CDR3 sequences, 70% to 85% of which are singletons. Sequencing was done on patients that had shown CD8+CD57+ cell expansion by flow cytometry. Sequencing used sorted CD4+, CD8+, or CD8+CD57+ T cells (not recorded which) from PBMCs. The receptors stem from a human donor with aplastic anemia.

Of note for this clonotype: The junction and the germline gene differ at one end; a read error may be behind it. In DNA form, the CDR3 reads TGCGCCAGCAGCTTTGGGCGGGGTCCCGATACGCAGCATTTT. This codes for CASSFGRGPDTQHF. The chain links TRBV5-8 to TRBJ2-3, with D unclear. The DNA end is more similar to TRBJ1-5, so the J call may be wrong. Germline V lookup: CDR1 SGHTS, CDR2 YDEGEE. This CDR3 spans 14 amino acids.

The V call is TRBV9, the J call TRBJ1-4; 9 bases are shared with TRBD1. The CDR3 has 14 amino acids. The germline V gene has CDR1 SGDLS and CDR2 YYNGEE. V lost 1 base and J lost 17; bases outside the gene matches: 12. In nucleotides, the CDR3 is TGTGCCAGCAGCGTAACAGGGGGCGCCGACTATGTCTTTTTT. It codes for CASSVTGGADYVFF.

CDR3 protein: CSARDATNYGYTF. CDR3 nucleotides: TGCAGTGCTAGAGATGCAACTAACTATGGCTACACCTTC. This rearrangement joins TRBV20-1 to TRBJ1-2; no clear D gene. CDR1 and CDR2 (germline): DFQATT, SNEGSKA (reference sequence). The CDR3 is made up of 13 amino acids. The V and J ends lost 0 bases and 0 bases respectively, with 5 bases between them.

A remark on this clonotype: Germline is not matched at one junction end, which may reflect a read error. J is TRBJ2-3 and V is TRBV2; 9 positions agree with TRBD2. This CDR3 is 13 amino acids long. Germline lookup yields CDR1 SNHLY and CDR2 FYNNEI. DNA of the CDR3: TGTACCAGCGGGGGGCGCGGCACAGATACGCAGTATTTT. Translating gives CTSGGRGTDTQYF.

Details on this clonotype: In this CDR3 the conserved last residue, phenylalanine or tryptophan, is missing, so a read error is likely. This chain connects TRBV7-9 to TRBJ2-3, with D perhaps matching TRBD2 (5 bases). This CDR3 contains 13 residues. With 6 bases removed from V and 9 bases from J, the gap between germline ends came to 16 bases. The germline V gene encodes CDR1 SEHNR and CDR2 FQNEAQ (reference sequence). Here the CDR3 reads CASRVEVKETQYG. In nucleotides, the CDR3 is TGTGCCAGCAGGGTGGAGGTCAAAGAGACGCAGTATGGC.

As to this clonotype: An end of the junction does not agree with germline; a read error may underlie this. V and J are TRBV2 and TRBJ2-3; D not resolved. This CDR3 is 14 amino acids long. Germline V gene lookup returns CDR1 SNHLY and CDR2 FYNNEI. The CDR3 reads CASSESRGSDTQAF. DNA for the CDR3: TGTGCCAGCAGTGAATCGCGAGGTTCCGATACGCAAGCTTTT.

Only a few counts were recorded for this clonotype. One junction end disagrees with the germline gene, perhaps due to a read error. The chain combines TRBV7-8 with TRBJ2-3; 10 bases match TRBD2. CDR3 length: 12 amino acids. The V gene's germline CDR1 is SGHVS and CDR2 FQNEAQ. CDR3 residues: CASSVAGGPEYF. DNA of the CDR3: TGTGCCAGCAGCGTAGCGGGAGGTCCCGAGTATTTT.

As to this clonotype: Without the conserved terminal phenylalanine or tryptophan, this CDR3 likely stems from a read error. The DNA is omitted, as the CDR3 cannot be located on it reliably, and the CDR3 follows TCRdb's listing. The J gene is TRBJ2-3, the V gene TRBV7-9; the table's D call, TRBD2, was not checked against the DNA. Germline values: CDR1 SEHNR, CDR2 FQNEAQ (reference sequence). With termini counted, the CDR3 has 13 amino acids. This CDR3 is CASSFQSSGGSYE.

The chain employs TRBV9 and TRBJ2-7; the D call may be TRBD1 or TRBD2 (5 bases each). The CDR3 is made up of 18 amino acids. The V end lost 4 bases, the J end lost 1 base, and 24 bases lay between the germline ends. Germline V gene data show CDR1 as SGDLS and CDR2 as YYNGEE. The CDR3 sequence: CASSLERDGLVYSYEQYV. CDR3 nucleotide sequence: TGTGCCAGCAGCTTGGAGAGGGACGGGCTCGTATATTCCTACGAGCAGTACGTC.

J is TRBJ2-5 and V is TRBV5-6; TRBD1 is a possible D gene (6 bases). This CDR3 contains 15 residues. V was shortened by 0 bases and J by 3 bases, with 12 bases between the two germline ends. CDR1 and CDR2 from the germline V gene are SGHDT and YYEEEE. The CDR3 loop is CASSLAQGTKETQYF. The CDR3 nucleotides read TGTGCCAGCAGCTTGGCGCAGGGGACAAAAGAGACCCAGTACTTC.

Comment on this clonotype: An end of the junction differs from the germline gene, which may be a read error. CDR3 DNA sequence: TGTGCCAGCAGCTTTCAAAGAAGGGGAGGGCGCGATAAGCAGTTTTTT. Its translation is CASSFQRRGGRDKQFF. The V call is TRBV11-1, the J call TRBJ2-1, with TRBD2 identical over 7 bases. This CDR3 has 16 residues. CDR1 and CDR2 from the germline V gene are SGHAT and FQDESV (reference sequence).

This clonotype is a singleton in its sample. At one boundary the junction diverges from the germline segment, which might be a read error. The rearrangement joins TRBV7-2 to TRBJ1-6; TRBD1 might be the D (6 bases). CDR3 length: 14 amino acids. CDR1 SGHTA and CDR2 FQGNSA come from the germline V gene. The CDR3 is CASSLTSSGGARDF. As DNA, the CDR3 is TGTGCCAGCAGCTTGACATCTAGCGGGGGGGCCCGCGACTTT.

This chain joins TRBV7-2 and TRBJ1-6, with 7 bases that match TRBD1. The CDR3 sequence is 16 residues long. The V segment lost 3 bases and the J segment 14 bases; nucleotides outside the gene matches: 16. CDR1 is SGHTA, CDR2 FQGNSA, per germline. CDR3 in amino acids: CASSLHPDGTASSLHF. The DNA of the CDR3 is TGTGCCAGCAGCTTGCATCCAGACGGGACAGCCTCTTCCCTCCACTTT.

V usage is TRBV6-5 and J usage is TRBJ1-2; D not resolved. The CDR3 sequence is 12 residues long. V was pared by 7 bases and J by 5 bases, with 11 bases between. CDR1 is MNHEY and CDR2 is SVGAGI in the germline V gene. The CDR3 DNA follows: TGTGCCAGCACCCCCGACCGTTATGGCTACACCTTC. It codes for CASTPDRYGYTF.

V gene TRBV7-9 combines with J gene TRBJ1-5, with D unresolved. Germline V gene lookup returns CDR1 SEHNR and CDR2 FQNEAQ (reference sequence). This CDR3 spans 14 amino acids. The V gene lost 2 bases and the J gene lost 12 bases, with 17 bases spanning the gap. The CDR3 loop reads CASSLKADDLLQHF. The CDR3 bases are TGTGCCAGCAGCTTAAAGGCAGACGATCTGCTCCAGCATTTT. Full variable domain (rest looked up from reference TRBV7-9 and TRBJ1-5): DTGVSQNPRHKITKRGQNVTFRCDPISEHNRLYWYRQTLGQGPEFLTYFQNEAQLEKSRLLSDRFSAERPKGSFSTLEIQRTEQGDSAMYLCASSLKADDLLQHFGDGTRLSIL.

The chain joins TRBV11-1 to TRBJ2-5; D is ambiguous. V was clipped by 4 bases and J by 3 bases, with 15 bases between them. CDR3 length equals 15 residues. Germline V CDR1 and CDR2: SGHAT, FQDESV (reference sequence). CDR3 in DNA: TGTGCCAGCAGCTCGCCCAATGAGCCAAAAGAGACCCAGTACTTC. Protein: CASSSPNEPKETQYF.

On this clonotype itself: Sequence at one end of the junction differs from germline and may be a read error. The chain is built from TRBV7-7 and TRBJ2-2; D perhaps matches TRBD2 (5 bases). Germline loops: CDR1 SSHAT, CDR2 FNYEAQ (reference sequence). The CDR3 runs to 12 residues. CDR3 amino acids: CSSSLVPGELFF. In DNA form, the CDR3 reads TGTTCTAGCAGCTTAGTACCCGGAGAGCTGTTTTTT.

A word on this clonotype: One end of the junction does not line up with germline, which may come from a read error. The chain recombines TRBV7-2 with TRBJ2-3; tentative D call: TRBD2 (6 bases). The CDR3 contains 13 residues. Germline values: CDR1 SGHTA, CDR2 FQGNSA. This chain's CDR3 is CASSVVGGPDTHF. The CDR3 DNA reads as TGTGCCAGCAGCGTAGTGGGAGGACCCGATACGCATTTT.

V is TRBV2 and J is TRBJ2-1, with D tentatively TRBD1 or TRBD2 (5 bases each). Near its end, the DNA agrees better with TRBJ2-7, so the J call may be wrong. This CDR3 is built from 13 residues. Per germline, CDR1 SNHLY and CDR2 FYNNEI. CDR3 bases: TGTGCCAGCGGGGCCGGGGAAACAGATACGCAGTACTTC. Its translation: CASGAGETDTQYF.

Comment on this clonotype: Likely a read error: the CDR3 ends without its conserved phenylalanine or tryptophan. The chain has TRBV9 and TRBJ2-3, with D perhaps TRBD1 (5 bases). From germline, CDR1 is SGDLS and CDR2 YYNGEE. This CDR3 has 13 residues. Between the trimmed V and J ends, which lost 7 bases and 9 bases, there was a span of 18 bases. In DNA, the CDR3 is TGTGCCAGCGGGGAAGGGGCCGCACGAACGCAGTATCTT. Its translation is CASGEGAARTQYL.

The chain has TRBV25-1 and TRBJ2-3; D ambiguous. CDR1 and CDR2 (germline): MGHDK, SYGVNS. Trimming took 3 bases from V and 4 from J, leaving 8 bases between them. This CDR3 is 13 amino acids long. Written as DNA, the CDR3 is TGTGCCAGCAGTGACGGAGCCGCAGATACGCAGTATTTT. Translated: CASSDGAADTQYF. Full variable domain (rest looked up from reference TRBV25-1 and TRBJ2-3): EADIYQTPRYLVIGTGKKITLECSQTMGHDKMYWYQQDPGMELHLIHYSYGVNSTEKGDLSSESTVSRIRTEHFPLTLESARPSHTSQYLCASSDGAADTQYFGPGTRLTVL.